This T cell receptor (beta chain) was profiled in a study of blood T cells in healthy people across ages. Sample-barcoded 5' priming and a J-beta primer mix drove a second PCR of roughly 6 to 12 cycles. TCRdb processed the 5' RACE reads anew with MiXCR; each CDR3 protein has one entry. The sample records approximately 940,000 distinct CDR3 sequences, approximately 49% being singletons. General study results and limits: Greater diversity and more naive CD4+ cells were seen in long-lived donors than in aged donors. Unknown donor CMV status possibly confounded expanded clonotype changes.

This CDR3 is built from 14 residues. Trimming stripped 5 bases from V and 7 bases from J, with 12 bases between. The V gene's germline CDR1 is MNHEY and CDR2 SVGAGI. This clonotype appeared once. The target antigen is unknown. The TCR sequence derives from a man younger than 45 in good health. This sequence joins TRBV6-5 and TRBJ1-6; D is undetermined. The sequencing sample was made of blood. The CDR3 loop reads CASSTLGRNSPLHF. CDR3 nucleotides: TGTGCCAGCAGTACCCTCGGCAGAAATTCACCCCTCCACTTT.